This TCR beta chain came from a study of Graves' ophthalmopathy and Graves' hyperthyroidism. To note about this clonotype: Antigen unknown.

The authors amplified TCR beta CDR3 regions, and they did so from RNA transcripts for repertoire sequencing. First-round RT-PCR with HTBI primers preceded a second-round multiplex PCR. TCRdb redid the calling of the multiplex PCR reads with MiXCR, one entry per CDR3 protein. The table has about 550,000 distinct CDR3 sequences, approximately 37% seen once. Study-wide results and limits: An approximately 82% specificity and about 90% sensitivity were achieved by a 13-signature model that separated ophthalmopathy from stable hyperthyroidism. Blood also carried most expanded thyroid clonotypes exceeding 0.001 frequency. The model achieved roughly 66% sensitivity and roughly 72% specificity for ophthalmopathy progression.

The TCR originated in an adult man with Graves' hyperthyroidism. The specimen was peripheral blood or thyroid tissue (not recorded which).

The CDR3 is CASSLGLRDRGDYEQYF. CDR3 DNA sequence: TGTGCCAGCAGCTTAGGACTCCGGGACAGGGGGGACTACGAGCAGTACTTC. The chain links TRBV7-9 to TRBJ2-7, with TRBD1 identical over 11 bases. Germline V gene sequence: CDR1 SEHNR, CDR2 FQNEAQ (reference sequence). The CDR3 consists of 17 residues. The ends lost 1 base at V and 3 bases at J; junction bases unmatched: 8.